This T cell receptor beta chain was recorded in a study of Ad26.COV2.S vaccination and SARS-CoV-2 variants. Overall study results and limits: Vaccine recipients posted higher spike-specific TCR breadth than their placebo counterparts. Possible underestimation of total T cell responses by the TCR breadth and depth analyses was noted. Following vaccination, spike-specific CD8+ and CD4+ T cell responses reportedly exhibited substantial breadth.

In regard to this clone: Its antigen is not known.

Method: immunoSEQ multiplex PCR; TCRdb's copy keeps in-frame clones and lacks some. The sample consists of over 110,000 clones, about nine tenths of them appearing once. The V gene lost 2 bases and the J gene lost 5 bases, with 16 bases spanning the gap. Germline CDR1 is SGHTA and CDR2 is FQGNSA. The length of the CDR3 is 16 residues. The origin of this receptor is a human donor who had recovered from COVID-19. Sequences were derived from peripheral blood, sampled after recovery from COVID-19. This chain joins TRBV7-2 and TRBJ2-1; weak D call: TRBD1 (6 bases). The CDR3 is CASSLNAGARHNEQFF. CDR3 DNA: TGTGCCAGCAGCTTAAATGCAGGGGCTCGCCACAATGAGCAGTTCTTC.